The following is a T cell receptor (beta chain) sequence with its context. The sample originates from a study of T-cell reconstitution after alpha-beta-depleted transplantation in children. The CDR3 runs to 13 residues. Trimming removed 5 bases from V and 10 bases from J, with 15 bases in between. Germline V gene data show CDR1 as MNHEY and CDR2 as SMNVEV (reference sequence). Unique molecular identifiers featured in how the TCRbeta library was prepared. TCRdb reprocessed the PCR reads with MiXCR, giving one entry per CDR3 protein. This sample has over 100,000 distinct CDR3 sequences, with under 13% found just once.

The source material was PBMCs, sampled before TCRalphabeta/CD19-depleted stem cell transplant. This chain uses TRBV27 with TRBJ2-1; D is unresolved. The origin of this receptor is a boy between 2 and 15 years old with acute lymphoblastic leukemia, due to receive a stem cell transplant. CDR3 amino acids: CASSDSRVGEQFF. CDR3 DNA sequence: TGTGCCAGCAGTGATAGTAGGGTTGGGGAGCAGTTCTTC.